This entry lists 10 T cell receptor beta chains sequenced from one sample in a study of CD8 T cells in ankylosing spondylitis. Whole-study findings and limits: Typical of ankylosing spondylitis blood, it appeared, was a TCR beta motif of several highly homologous variants.

TCRdb passed the 5' RACE reads through MiXCR, listing each CDR3 protein once. The sample includes around 450,000 distinct CDR3 sequences, roughly 26% seen only once; the top ten take roughly 0.9%. Their antigens remain unidentified. Sequences were obtained from blood, either unsorted or a sorted T cell fraction (not recorded which). These receptors were collected from a male donor with ankylosing spondylitis.

In this sample, this clonotype turned up a few times. The chain is built from TRBV5-1 and TRBJ2-1; D is uncertain. V lost 4 bases, J lost 3 bases, and 17 bases lay in between. The germline V gene has CDR1 SGHRS and CDR2 YFSETQ. The CDR3 is 16 residues long. The CDR3 sequence: CASSPGRRANYNEQFF. CDR3 sequence (DNA): TGCGCCAGCAGCCCTGGCAGGCGAGCGAACTACAATGAGCAGTTCTTC.

The J gene is TRBJ1-5, the V gene TRBV18; D is perhaps TRBD1 (6 bases). Germline values: CDR1 KGHSH, CDR2 LQKENI. The ends were cut back, 3 bases at V and 4 bases at J, with 10 bases in the middle. CDR3 length: 14 residues. DNA for the CDR3: TGTGCCAGCTCACCGTCGGACAGTAATCAGCCCCAGCATTTT. It codes for CASSPSDSNQPQHF.

This chain joins TRBV2 and TRBJ2-2; D remains ambiguous. Germline CDR1 and CDR2: SNHLY and FYNNEI. The CDR3 covers 13 residues. V dropped 11 bases and J dropped 3 bases, with 13 bases sitting between them. DNA for the CDR3: TGTGCCGGCGGAAGAAGGGACACCGGGGAGCTGTTTTTT. Translating it yields CAGGRRDTGELFF.

The chain joins TRBV3-1 to TRBJ2-3, with 15 bases matching TRBD2. The CDR3 runs to 19 residues. V lost 4 bases, J lost 0 bases, and 8 bases stayed unmatched. CDR1 is LGHDT, CDR2 YNNKEL, per germline (reference sequence). DNA for the CDR3: TGTGCCAGCAGCCCGGGACTAGCGGGAGGAGGCTATAGCACAGATACGCAGTATTTT. It yields the protein CASSPGLAGGGYSTDTQYF.

A few counts support this clonotype. The chain is built from TRBV20-1 and TRBJ1-1; the match to TRBD1 covers 9 bases. Germline V CDR1 and CDR2: DFQATT, SNEGSKA (reference sequence). The length of the CDR3 is 15 residues. J was trimmed by 2 bases and V by 1 base; bases with no gene match: 5. The CDR3 region is CSARARTGENTEAFF. CDR3 bases: TGCAGTGCTAGAGCCCGGACAGGGGAAAACACTGAAGCTTTCTTT.

The gene calls are TRBV20-1 and TRBJ2-5; D is unresolved. Trimming left V 5 bases short and J 4 bases short, with 20 bases between. The CDR3 sequence is 15 residues long. CDR1 is DFQATT, CDR2 SNEGSKA, per germline (reference sequence). This chain's CDR3 is CSALPPGLTGETQYF. In DNA, the CDR3 is TGCAGTGCTCTCCCCCCGGGTCTCACGGGAGAGACCCAGTACTTC.

This clonotype occurred a few times. The chain recombines TRBV5-1 with TRBJ2-2, with D unresolved. CDR1 is SGHRS, CDR2 YFSETQ, per germline. The ends were cut back, 7 bases at V and 1 base at J, with 14 bases in the middle. The CDR3 has 15 residues. This CDR3 reads CASRWVQLNTGELFF. The CDR3 nucleotides are TGCGCCAGCCGCTGGGTCCAGCTGAACACCGGGGAGCTGTTTTTT.

The gene calls are TRBV10-3 and TRBJ1-1, with a possible D match to TRBD1 (5 bases). CDR3 size: 14 residues. Trimming took 2 bases from V and 0 from J, leaving 7 bases between them. Germline values: CDR1 ENHRY, CDR2 SYGVKD. As DNA, the CDR3 is TGTGCCATCAGTGAGCAGGGTATGAACACTGAAGCTTTCTTT. Its translation: CAISEQGMNTEAFF.

The V gene is TRBV6-5, the J gene TRBJ2-3; TRBD2 aligns across 12 bases. V lost 4 bases and J lost 2; bases outside the gene matches: 7. The CDR3 runs 17 residues. The germline gives CDR1 MNHEY, CDR2 SVGAGI. The DNA for the CDR3 is TGTGCCAGCAGTTCGACCGGGACTAGCGGGTTCACAGATACGCAGTATTTT. As protein: CASSSTGTSGFTDTQYF.

In its sample, this clonotype was seen a few times. This chain links TRBV5-1 with TRBJ2-3; perhaps TRBD1 as D (5 bases). Trimming removed 6 bases from V and 1 base from J, with 18 bases in between. This CDR3 comprises 16 residues. Germline CDR1 SGHRS, CDR2 YFSETQ. CDR3 protein: CASNLGASRGTDTQYF. The CDR3 DNA reads as TGCGCCAGCAACTTAGGGGCGTCCAGAGGCACAGATACGCAGTATTTT.